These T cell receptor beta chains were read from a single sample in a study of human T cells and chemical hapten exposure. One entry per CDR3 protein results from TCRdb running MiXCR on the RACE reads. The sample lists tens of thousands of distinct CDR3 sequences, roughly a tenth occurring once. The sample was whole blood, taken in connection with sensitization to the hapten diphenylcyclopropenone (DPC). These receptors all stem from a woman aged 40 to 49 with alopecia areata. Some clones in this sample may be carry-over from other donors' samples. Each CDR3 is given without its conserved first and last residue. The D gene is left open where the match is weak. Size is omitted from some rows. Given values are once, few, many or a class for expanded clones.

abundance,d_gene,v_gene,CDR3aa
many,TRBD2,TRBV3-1,ASSQAGGPETGELF
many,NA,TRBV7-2,ASSLGAGANYGYT
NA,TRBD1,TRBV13,ASSLTRGYYGYT
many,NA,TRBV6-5,ASSGGRASEQY
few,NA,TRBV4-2,ASSQGDAGGNQPQH
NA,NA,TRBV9,ASSPGDPSYNEQF
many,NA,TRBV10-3,AISVDRTASNTEAF
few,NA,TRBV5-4,ASTLRLSSGANVLT
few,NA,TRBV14,ASSQDRGPTDTQY
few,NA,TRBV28,ASSDEGGMKKLF
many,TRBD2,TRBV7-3,ASSYQAGVTYNEQF
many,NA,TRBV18,ASSPAEYFQQY
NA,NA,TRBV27,ASNQYKGFYNEQF
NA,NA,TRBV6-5,ASSYSSGMLMYEQY
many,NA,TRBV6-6,ASRAGLSHTGELF
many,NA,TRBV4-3,ASSQDGGSEAF
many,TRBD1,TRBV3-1,ASSPRTGDTGELF
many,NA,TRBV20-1,SAPGPTNTGELF
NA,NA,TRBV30,AWSRTENTEAF
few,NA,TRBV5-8,ASSFEGSSYNEQF
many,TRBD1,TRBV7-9,ASRLGTARETQY
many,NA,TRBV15,ATSRDLGNSPLH
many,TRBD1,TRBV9,ASSARSNRGQETQY
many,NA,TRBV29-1,SVRTVEVAF
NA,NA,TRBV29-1,SVEIPEAF
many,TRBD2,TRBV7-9,ASSLAGSAYEQY
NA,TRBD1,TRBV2,ASSLGQGMTGEKLF
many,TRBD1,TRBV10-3,AISDQGQGSGANVLT
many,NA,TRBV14,ASSQVRGSSLY